This section outlines one T cell receptor (beta chain) sequence together with its context. Its antigen is not known. The data were taken from a study of OX40 agonist ivuxolimab in advanced cancers. At the level of the study: Patients were dosed intravenously with ivuxolimab at 0.01 to 10 mg/kg every 2 weeks. Whole-study findings and limits: It was not determined which antigens were specifically recognized by the peripheral T cells that had undergone clonal expansion.

The table came from immunoSEQ multiplex PCR; TCRdb's copy has only in-frame clones and leaves some out. The sample gives roughly 79,000 clones, 92% of which show up once; about 11% is in the top ten. CDR1 SEHNR and CDR2 FQNEAQ come from the germline V gene (reference sequence). CDR3 length equals 16 residues. The germline V and J ends were trimmed by 4 bases and 3 bases, with 15 bases remaining between them. The sequence derives from an adult with an advanced solid tumor such as melanoma, head and neck, liver or kidney cancer. V gene TRBV7-9 combines with J gene TRBJ1-4; D may be TRBD1 (5 bases). The sequencing used CD4+ or CD8+ T cells sorted from blood, collected in a trial of the OX40 agonist ivuxolimab. This CDR3 is CASSYYGRDANEKLFF. DNA for the CDR3: TGTGCCAGCAGCTACTACGGACGGGACGCTAATGAAAAACTGTTTTTT. The full variable domain, with the rest looked up from reference TRBV7-9 and TRBJ1-4, is DTGVSQNPRHKITKRGQNVTFRCDPISEHNRLYWYRQTLGQGPEFLTYFQNEAQLEKSRLLSDRFSAERPKGSFSTLEIQRTEQGDSAMYLCASSYYGRDANEKLFFGSGTQLSVL.